These 25 T cell receptor beta chains were all obtained from the same sample, sequenced in a study of shared clonotypes between healthy human individuals. Here immunoSEQ multiplex PCR was the method, and the copy in TCRdb shows in-frame clones only, minus some. The data hold over 2 million clones, with 85% to 95% observed a single time. Input material: naive CD4+ T cells from PBMCs. Noted subset: CD45RA+ positively selected. The receptors derive from a man between 18 and 35 years old in good health. Some clones in this sample may be carry-over from other donors' samples.

This rearrangement joins TRBV2 to TRBJ1-1, with D perhaps matching TRBD1 (5 bases). This CDR3 is built from 14 residues. Trimming removed 11 bases at V and 1 base at J, with 17 bases between. Per the germline V gene, CDR1 is SNHLY and CDR2 is FYNNEI. CDR3 residues: CAVMPGGSNTEAFF. CDR3 bases: TGTGCCGTCATGCCCGGGGGATCGAACACTGAAGCTTTCTTT.

Only one count was recorded for this clone. The chain couples TRBV11-2 to TRBJ2-1; the D call may be TRBD1 or TRBD2 (5 bases each). From germline, CDR1 is SGHAT and CDR2 FQNNGV. The CDR3 length is 14 residues. V lost 6 bases to trimming and J lost 8 bases, with 17 bases between them. DNA for the CDR3: TGTGCCAGCAGTTCTCGGGACCAAAGGGATGAGCAGTTCTTC. Translation gives CASSSRDQRDEQFF.

Regarding this clone: This sample also contains other DNA sequences that code for the same CDR3. This chain joins TRBV5-1 and TRBJ2-3; D call uncertain. Trimming took off 0 bases at V and 1 base at J, with 9 bases between the two ends. The CDR3 contains 15 residues. CDR1 is SGHRS and CDR2 is YFSETQ in the germline V gene. The CDR3 spells CASSLAVSRTDTQYF. For the CDR3, the DNA is TGCGCCAGCAGCTTGGCCGTTTCCCGCACAGATACGCAGTATTTT.

V is TRBV6-5 and J is TRBJ2-5, with 9 bases fitting TRBD1. Germline trimming cut 5 bases from V and 4 bases from J; bases unmatched to any gene: 5. CDR1 MNHEY and CDR2 SVGAGI come from the germline V gene. The CDR3 is 14 residues long. The CDR3 is CASSQRTGAETQYF. DNA of the CDR3: TGTGCCAGCAGTCAGAGGACAGGGGCAGAGACCCAGTACTTC.

The chain carries TRBV28 and TRBJ1-1, with D possibly matching TRBD1 (6 bases). The V end was cut by 1 base, the J end by 5 bases, with 14 bases between. The CDR3 has 15 amino acids. CDR1 is MDHEN and CDR2 is SYDVKM in the germline V gene. The CDR3 DNA is TGTGCCAGCAGTTTATATGGAAAAGGGGGAACTGAAGCTTTCTTT. Its protein is CASSLYGKGGTEAFF.

The chain has TRBV28 and TRBJ2-3; D is ambiguous. CDR1 and CDR2 (germline): MDHEN, SYDVKM. Trimming removed 7 bases from V and 6 bases from J, with 14 bases in between. The CDR3 contains 13 residues. The chain's CDR3 is CASMRSVTDTQYF. The CDR3 DNA reads as TGTGCCAGCATGAGGTCTGTGACGGATACGCAGTATTTT.

The V gene is TRBV10-3, the J gene TRBJ2-3; 11 nucleotides agree with TRBD2. The CDR3 sequence is 14 residues long. CDR1 and CDR2 (germline): ENHRY, SYGVKD. With 10 bases clipped from V and 1 base from J, the junction kept 4 bases outside the gene matches. The CDR3 here is CATGLAGRTDTQYF. In DNA form, the CDR3 reads TGTGCCACCGGACTAGCGGGTCGCACAGATACGCAGTATTTT.

The chain links TRBV21-1 to TRBJ2-7; the table's D call, TRBD1, was not checked against the DNA. TRBV21-1 is marked as a pseudogene. The CDR3 is 16 residues long. The CDR3 loop is CASSPRARGVRDEQYF. The CDR3 DNA is TGTGCCAGCAGCCCCCGGGCCAGGGGAGTACGGGACGAGCAGTACTTC.

This rearrangement joins TRBV4-3 to TRBJ2-1, with D possibly being TRBD1 (6 bases). V shed 4 bases and J shed 3 bases, with 19 bases lying between them. Germline CDR1 and CDR2: LGHNA and YSLEER. This CDR3 contains 17 residues. CDR3 sequence (DNA): TGCGCCAGCAGCCCCCGGATCTTTGGACAGAACTACAATGAGCAGTTCTTC. This sequence encodes CASSPRIFGQNYNEQFF.

The chain links TRBV10-3 to TRBJ2-1; 8 bases are a match to TRBD2. The CDR3 runs to 15 residues. The V and J ends lost 0 bases and 7 bases, in that order; junction bases with no gene match: 5. The V gene's germline CDR1 is ENHRY and CDR2 SYGVKD. CDR3 loop: CAISESSSGSNEQFF. CDR3 in DNA: TGTGCCATCAGTGAGTCTAGCAGCGGGAGTAATGAGCAGTTCTTC.

The chain uses TRBV6-1 and TRBJ2-1; 9 bases align to TRBD2. V lost 3 bases and J lost 13; bases outside the gene matches: 4. This CDR3 has 12 amino acids. The germline V gene has CDR1 MNHNS and CDR2 SASEGT. The CDR3 DNA reads TGTGCCAGCAGTGAGCTAGCGGGACGTCAGTTCTTC. It codes for CASSELAGRQFF.

In this sample, this clone turned up a few times. The chain is built from TRBV15 and TRBJ1-2, with unresolved D. Trimming pared 0 bases from V and 3 bases from J, leaving 8 bases between. Germline CDR1 reads LNHNV; CDR2 reads YYDKDF (reference sequence). This CDR3 contains 14 residues. The CDR3 DNA follows: TGTGCCACCAGCAGAGATATTACAGACTATGGCTACACCTTC. As protein: CATSRDITDYGYTF. The variable domain in full, with the rest retrieved from reference TRBV15 and TRBJ1-2, is DAMVIQNPRYQVTQFGKPVTLSCSQTLNHNVMYWYQQKSSQAPKLLFHYYDKDFNNEADTPDNFQSRRPNTSFCFLDIRSPGLGDTAMYLCATSRDITDYGYTFGSGTRLTVV.

CDR3 protein: CSVEGSGNTIYF. For the CDR3, the DNA is TGCAGCGTTGAGGGATCTGGAAACACCATATATTTT. The rearrangement uses TRBV29-1 and TRBJ1-3; D gene unclear. The CDR3 runs to 12 residues. The germline CDR1 and CDR2 sequences are SQVTM and ANQGSEA. V was clipped by 3 bases and J by 1 base, with 4 bases between them.

This CDR3 reads CATSRRSHRVGTEAFF. Here the CDR3 DNA reads TGTGCCACCAGCAGACGTTCCCACAGAGTTGGCACTGAAGCTTTCTTT. The chain links TRBV15 to TRBJ1-1, with unresolved D. The V end was cut by 2 bases, the J end by 4 bases, with 17 bases between. Germline lookup yields CDR1 LNHNV and CDR2 YYDKDF (reference sequence). This CDR3 contains 16 residues.

The chain uses TRBV5-4 and TRBJ2-1, with 8 bases matching TRBD2. The length of the CDR3 is 17 residues. V was pared by 0 bases and J by 3 bases, with 8 bases of the junction left unmatched. The germline gives CDR1 SGHNT, CDR2 YYREEE (reference sequence). The CDR3 spells CASSLGMGGRSYNEQFF. The CDR3 DNA reads TGTGCCAGCAGCTTGGGGATGGGCGGGAGGAGCTACAATGAGCAGTTCTTC.

In DNA form, the CDR3 reads TGTGCCAGCACCACCCGGGACAGGGGGGATCAGCCCCAGCATTTT. Translated, it gives CASTTRDRGDQPQHF. V usage is TRBV2 and J usage is TRBJ1-5, with 11 positions matching TRBD1. CDR3 length: 15 residues. V shed 7 bases, J shed 5 bases, and the junction held 7 bases outside the gene matches. Germline CDR1 and CDR2: SNHLY and FYNNEI. Drawing the rest from reference TRBV2 and TRBJ1-5, the complete variable domain is EPEVTQTPSHQVTQMGQEVILRCVPISNHLYFYWYRQILGQKVEFLVSFYNNEISEKSEIFDDQFSVERPDGSNFTLKIRSTKLEDSAMYFCASTTRDRGDQPQHFGDGTRLSIL.

V is TRBV7-6 and J is TRBJ1-3; maybe TRBD1 (6 bases). Between the trimmed V and J ends, which lost 1 base and 4 bases, there was a span of 20 bases. CDR1 is SGHVS and CDR2 is FNYEAQ in the germline V gene. The CDR3 consists of 18 residues. DNA for the CDR3: TGTGCCAGCAGCTTAGAGTCGAAGCAGGGGAACAAAGGAAACACCATATATTTT. It codes for CASSLESKQGNKGNTIYF.

The table lists this clone with a count of one. This sequence joins TRBV4-2 and TRBJ1-2, with unresolved D. Looked up from germline, CDR1 is LGHNA and CDR2 is YNFKEQ. The CDR3 consists of 16 residues. Trimming left V 1 base short and J 3 bases short, with 15 bases between. DNA for the CDR3: TGTGCCAGCAGCCAAGGAGCCTTGGCAGGCGACTATGGCTACACCTTC. Its protein product is CASSQGALAGDYGYTF.

The chain couples TRBV4-2 to TRBJ2-1; TRBD2 might be the D (6 bases). CDR3 length equals 12 residues. Trimming pared 8 bases from V and 15 bases from J, leaving 20 bases between. CDR1 and CDR2 (germline): LGHNA, YNFKEQ. DNA for the CDR3: TGTGCCAGCCTTAGCGGTGCAACTAAGTTGTTCTTC. It encodes CASLSGATKLFF.

In its sample, this clone was seen once. The chain carries TRBV11-3 and TRBJ2-7, with D possibly being TRBD2 (5 bases). V was cut by 5 bases and J by 1 base, with 12 bases left in between. Germline assignment: CDR1 SGHNT and CDR2 YENEEA. This CDR3 has 14 amino acids. CDR3 sequence reads: CASSKGRGSYEQYF. CDR3 nucleotide sequence: TGTGCCAGCAGCAAAGGTCGGGGTTCCTACGAGCAGTACTTC.

The V call is TRBV28, the J call TRBJ2-1; D possibly corresponds to TRBD1 (6 bases). V shed 5 bases and J shed 8 bases, with 22 bases lying between them. Germline V gene sequence: CDR1 MDHEN, CDR2 SYDVKM. This CDR3 comprises 16 residues. CDR3 nucleotides: TGTGCCAGCAGTCTAGACCCACGATACAGGGTCCATGAGCAGTTCTTC. It translates to CASSLDPRYRVHEQFF.

V gene TRBV19 combines with J gene TRBJ2-5; 9 nucleotides match TRBD2. This CDR3 region has 13 residues. After removal of 5 bases from V and 4 bases from J, the junction contained 2 bases not matched to a gene. Germline V CDR1 and CDR2: LNHDA, SQIVND (reference sequence). The DNA of the CDR3 is TGTGCCAGTAGTGCTAGCGGGGTAGAGACCCAGTACTTC. Translated, it gives CASSASGVETQYF. The variable domain in full, with the rest retrieved from reference TRBV19 and TRBJ2-5, is DGGITQSPKYLFRKEGQNVTLSCEQNLNHDAMYWYRQDPGQGLRLIYYSQIVNDFQKGDIAEGYSVSREKKESFPLTVTSAQKNPTAFYLCASSASGVETQYFGPGTRLLVL.

The chain combines TRBV28 with TRBJ1-2; the match to TRBD1 covers 10 bases. Trimming took 2 bases from V and 5 from J; bases not matched to a gene: 8. The germline V gene has CDR1 MDHEN and CDR2 SYDVKM. This CDR3 region has 16 residues. The CDR3 bases are TGTGCCAGCAGTTTAGGGACAGGGGTAGTTGCTTATGGCTACACCTTC. Protein sequence: CASSLGTGVVAYGYTF.

The V and J genes are TRBV29-1 and TRBJ2-7; 9 nucleotides match TRBD2. This CDR3 has 12 residues. Germline V gene sequence: CDR1 SQVTM, CDR2 ANQGSEA. The V gene end was trimmed by 7 bases and the J gene end by 5 bases; junction bases not matched to a gene: 6. The CDR3 bases are TGCAGCGCAGGGAGCGGGAGGAACGAGCAGTACTTC. Translating gives CSAGSGRNEQYF.

The chain has TRBV7-3 and TRBJ2-7; D is undetermined. Deletions cut 4 bases from V and 7 bases from J, with 20 bases between. The CDR3 contains 15 residues. Germline lookup yields CDR1 SGHTA and CDR2 FQGTGA. The CDR3 sequence is CASSSPGQAPWEQYF. The CDR3 bases are TGTGCCAGCAGCTCACCTGGGCAGGCCCCCTGGGAGCAGTACTTC.